The rows below give T cell receptor beta chains drawn from one sample of a study of blood T cell repertoires in COVID-19. Data came from immunoSEQ multiplex PCR; TCRdb stores just in-frame clones and leaves some out. The data hold just over 650,000 clones, with 75% to 90% observed a single time. The specimen was peripheral blood. All receptors derive from a woman younger than 35 with acute or convalescent COVID-19. Each CDR3 is given with its conserved first and last residue.

V gene	J gene	CDR3 protein
TRBV6-5	TRBJ1-5	CASSKLENQPQHF
TRBV6-5	TRBJ2-2	CASSYNDRGDTGELFF
TRBV3-1/TRBV3-2	TRBJ1-1	CASSPGARNTEAFF
TRBV18	TRBJ1-2	CASSTITRGQGQGVGYGYTF
TRBV5-1	TRBJ2-5	CASSLRVGGGRETQYF
TRBV30	TRBJ1-2	CACSGQGAPPKPNYGYTF
TRBV30	TRBJ1-2	CAWSQGPYGYTF
TRBV3-1/TRBV3-2	TRBJ1-2	CASSLSPYGYTF
TRBV15	TRBJ2-3	CATSRGEEGAFATDTQYF
TRBV2	TRBJ1-5	CASRSRQGNQPQHF
TRBV2	TRBJ1-2	CASRGERGGSIPSNYGYTF